A selection of T cell receptor beta chains follows, all from one sample in a study of T cell repertoires in cytomegalovirus infection. TCRdb processed the reads anew with MiXCR; each CDR3 protein has one entry. The sample includes hundreds of thousands of distinct CDR3 sequences, about 31% seen only once; the top ten take 9.5% to 15%. Antigens for these TCRs are unknown. The sequencing here drew on cultured CD8+ T cells from PBMCs, taken from culture after CMV antigen stimulation. All receptors come from a human donor in good health (CMV status not recorded). Some clones in this sample may be carry-over from other donors' samples. Both conserved end residues are part of each CDR3. Each record gives: V gene, J gene, D gene, CDR3 protein. A D gene is named only where the DNA matches it firmly.

TRBV5-4	TRBJ2-1	TRBD2	CASSLRLADYNEQFF
TRBV4-1	TRBJ2-1	NA	CASSPLGGAGNEQFF
TRBV6-6	TRBJ2-1	NA	CASYIRSSYNEQFF
TRBV6-1	TRBJ1-1	NA	CASSEVVADTEAFF
TRBV7-6	TRBJ1-4	NA	CASSLAGFNEKLFF
TRBV7-9	TRBJ1-3	NA	CASIGSSGNTIYF
TRBV7-9	TRBJ2-7	TRBD1	CASSNATGDLEYEQYF
TRBV12-3/TRBV12-4	TRBJ1-5	NA	CASSFAGIGQPQHF
TRBV7-9	TRBJ2-1	NA	CASSPRTAVYNEQFF
TRBV7-9	TRBJ1-2	TRBD1	CASSSLGTGGEYGYTF
TRBV4-2	TRBJ1-4	NA	CASSQDGGWDNEKLFF
TRBV7-9	TRBJ2-7	TRBD1	CASSLGPGQGVYEQYF
TRBV7-8	TRBJ2-2	NA	CANSLVGQLNTGELFF
TRBV27	TRBJ2-5	NA	CASSLSPDPLETQYF
TRBV27	TRBJ1-1	NA	CASSLFEGSTEAFF
TRBV7-9	TRBJ1-2	TRBD1	CASSSGEDRVYGYTF
TRBV7-8	TRBJ2-1	TRBD2	CASSPTSGGTSSYNEQFF
TRBV4-1	TRBJ2-3	NA	CASSQDAGDTQYF
TRBV9	TRBJ2-3	NA	CASSVGAVNWGLSGDTQYF
TRBV7-9	TRBJ2-5	NA	CASSQPRQELQETQYF